This TCR beta chain was captured by sequencing in a study of siplizumab effects on memory and regulatory T cells. The table came from immunoSEQ multiplex PCR; TCRdb's copy has only in-frame clones and leaves some out. The sample includes around 94,000 clones, more than 85% of them seen just once. In germline, CDR1 is KGHSH, CDR2 LQKENI. This CDR3 is built from 14 residues. Trimming shortened V by 1 base and J by 5 bases, and 9 bases separated the two germline ends. The sequenced material came from CD4+ T cells sorted from blood. This chain joins TRBV18 and TRBJ1-3; tentative D call: TRBD1 (5 bases). This TCR came from a human donor in good health. The DNA for the CDR3 is TGTGCCAGCTCACCACAGGGGCATCGAAACACCATATATTTT. It is translated as CASSPQGHRNTIYF.